These T cell receptor beta chains were read from a single sample in a study of control samples from healthy donors and cancer patients. Data came from immunoSEQ multiplex PCR; TCRdb stores just in-frame clones and leaves some out. The sample carries around 57,000 clones, less than 95% recorded once. Material: PBMCs. Every receptor here comes from a man aged 30 to 45 with colorectal cancer. Both conserved end residues are part of each CDR3. Fields, in order: clone size, D gene, J gene, V gene, CDR3 DNA, CDR3 protein. A D gene is named only where the DNA matches it firmly. The size entry is marked missing in some rows and otherwise reads once, few, many or a size class.

few	-	TRBJ1-1	TRBV7-8	TGTGCCAGCAGCTTAGGATGGAACACTGAAGCTTTCTTT	CASSLGWNTEAFF
-	-	TRBJ2-5	TRBV18	TGTGCCAGCTCACCCTTCTCTGGGGCCGAGACCCAGTACTTC	CASSPFSGAETQYF
-	TRBD1	TRBJ1-1	TRBV7-9	TGTGCCAGCAGCCGTCCCGGGACAGGGGGTGAGGCGAACACTGAAGCTTTCTTT	CASSRPGTGGEANTEAFF
-	-	TRBJ2-3	TRBV7-2	TGTGCCTGCCGCTGGGGCAGGGGATATTCAAATACGCAGTATTTT	CACRWGRGYSNTQYF
few	-	TRBJ1-6	TRBV5-4	TGTGCCAGCAGCTTGTTAGGGACGGCCTCACCCCTCCACTTT	CASSLLGTASPLHF
-	-	TRBJ1-2	TRBV25-1	TGTGCCAGCAGTGAAGCCTGGGGACTCGAGAACTATGGCTACACCTTC	CASSEAWGLENYGYTF
-	-	TRBJ1-4	TRBV30	TGTGCCTGGAGTGTACTTTGGGAGACTAATGAAAAACTGTTTTTT	CAWSVLWETNEKLFF
-	-	TRBJ2-7	TRBV2	TGTGCCAGCAGTCTGGGTAGGGGCTACGAGCAGTACTTC	CASSLGRGYEQYF
-	-	TRBJ2-1	TRBV6-6	TGTGCCAGCAGTTGGAAAGACAATGAGCAGTTCTTC	CASSWKDNEQFF
-	-	TRBJ2-7	TRBV6-5	TGTGCCAGCAGTTACTCGGGAGGTTGGTACGAGCAGTACTTC	CASSYSGGWYEQYF
-	-	TRBJ1-4	TRBV19	TGTGCCAGTACCGATAATGAAAAACTGTTTTTT	CASTDNEKLFF
-	-	TRBJ1-1	TRBV30	TGTGCCGGAACGACAGCCCCGAACACTGAAGCTTTCTTT	CAGTTAPNTEAFF
-	-	TRBJ1-3	TRBV5-1	TGCGCCAGCAGCGATATTCGACAAGGCTCCACTGGAAACACCATATATTTT	CASSDIRQGSTGNTIYF
-	-	TRBJ2-3	TRBV9	TGTGCCAGCAGCGAGCGGGTAGGAACAGATACGCAGTATTTT	CASSERVGTDTQYF
-	-	TRBJ2-4	TRBV19	TGTGCCAGTAGAGCCATAGGGGGAGGGGTTGGGAACATTCAGTACTTC	CASRAIGGGVGNIQYF
once	-	TRBJ1-6	TRBV6-1	TGTGCCAGCAGTGAAGCGGCGAGCTCCTATAATTCACCCCTCCACTTT	CASSEAASSYNSPLHF
-	-	TRBJ2-5	TRBV4-1	TGCGCCAGCAGACCTATAGGGAAAGAGACCCAGTACTTC	CASRPIGKETQYF
-	-	TRBJ2-2	TRBV4-1	TGCGCCAGCAGCCAAGATCGGAGTTTCGTGGGGGAGCTGTTTTTT	CASSQDRSFVGELFF
-	TRBD2	TRBJ2-3	TRBV10-2	TGCGCCAGCAGTACAGGACTAGCGGGGGGGATAGATACGCAGTATTTT	CASSTGLAGGIDTQYF
-	TRBD1	TRBJ1-2	TRBV9	TGTGCCAGCAGCGCGGGACAGTCCCTCAACTATGGCTACACCTTC	CASSAGQSLNYGYTF
-	TRBD1	TRBJ2-7	TRBV2	TGTGCCAGCAGTTACGGACAGGGCTCCTACGAGCAGTACTTC	CASSYGQGSYEQYF
once	-	TRBJ1-1	TRBV11-2	TGTGCCAGCAGCTTTACGGCTATTAAGAACACTGAAGCTTTCTTT	CASSFTAIKNTEAFF
-	TRBD1	TRBJ1-1	TRBV7-2	TGTGCCAGCAGCTCCATGGGACAGGGTGTTTCGGCTTTCTTT	CASSSMGQGVSAFF
-	TRBD2	TRBJ2-1	TRBV7-2	TGTGCCAGCAGCTCGGGACTAGCGGGGGTGGGAAGTAGGTTCTTC	CASSSGLAGVGSRFF
-	-	TRBJ1-1	TRBV6-6	TGTGCCAGCAGACGGACCCGGGACACTGAAGCTTTCTTT	CASRRTRDTEAFF
-	TRBD1	TRBJ2-7	TRBV11-2	TGTGCCAGCAGCTTAGAAGGGACAGGGGTCTACGAGCAGTACTTC	CASSLEGTGVYEQYF
-	TRBD1	TRBJ2-7	TRBV6-5	TGTGCCAGCGGCGCCACCGGGACAGGTGGCGACGAGCAGTACTTC	CASGATGTGGDEQYF